What follows are 28 T cell receptor beta chains derived from one specimen sequenced in a study of CD4 T cells in relation to SARS-CoV-2 and coronaviruses. CD4+ T cells from unexposed donors were obtained before the COVID-19 pandemic (2011-2018). Isolation of CD4+ T cells took place after about 9 days in culture. The antigens of these receptors remain unknown. Here immunoSEQ multiplex PCR was the method, and the copy in TCRdb shows in-frame clones only, minus some. The sample has roughly 25,000 clones, 77% seen once. The sample comprised CD4+ T cells from PBMCs, cultured in vitro. These receptors were taken from a human donor in good health.

J is TRBJ1-2 and V is TRBV7-9; 7 bases align to TRBD1. Germline-derived CDR1 and CDR2 are SEHNR and FQNEAQ (reference sequence). This CDR3 contains 14 residues. V shed 5 bases, J shed 4 bases, and the junction held 7 bases outside the gene matches. CDR3 sequence: CASSLPDRTYGYTF. Here the CDR3 DNA reads TGTGCCAGCAGCCTGCCGGACAGGACCTATGGCTACACCTTC.

V is TRBV7-9 and J is TRBJ2-1; 12 bases agree with TRBD2. Trimming at V came to 0 bases and at J to 3 bases, leaving 9 bases not matched to a gene. Germline V gene data show CDR1 as SEHNR and CDR2 as FQNEAQ (reference sequence). This CDR3 is 19 amino acids long. The CDR3 nucleotides read TGTGCCAGCAGCTTAGCCGGGCTAGCGGGGGGGAGGGGCTACAATGAGCAGTTCTTC. The encoded protein is CASSLAGLAGGRGYNEQFF. Supplemented by reference TRBV7-9 and TRBJ2-1, the full variable domain reads DTGVSQNPRHKITKRGQNVTFRCDPISEHNRLYWYRQTLGQGPEFLTYFQNEAQLEKSRLLSDRFSAERPKGSFSTLEIQRTEQGDSAMYLCASSLAGLAGGRGYNEQFFGPGTRLTVL.

The chain is built from TRBV12-5 and TRBJ1-1, with D possibly being TRBD1 (6 bases). Per germline, CDR1 LGHNT and CDR2 FRNRAP. The CDR3 covers 14 residues. The ends were cut back, 5 bases at V and 3 bases at J, with 13 bases in the middle. Here the CDR3 reads CASGADSTYTEAFF. DNA for the CDR3: TGTGCTAGTGGTGCGGACAGCACCTACACTGAAGCTTTCTTT.

Points on this clone: Sequence at one end of the junction differs from germline and may be a read error. The chain couples TRBV4-2 to TRBJ2-5; the D gene is possibly TRBD2 (8 bases). This CDR3 region has 18 residues. Germline V gives CDR1 LGHNA, CDR2 YNFKEQ. CDR3 amino acids: CASSQVGGGTSLQGTQYF. Written as DNA, the CDR3 is TGTGCCAGCAGCCAAGTAGGGGGCGGGACTAGTCTACAAGGGACCCAGTACTTC.

The rearrangement links TRBV6-2 or TRBV6-3 to TRBJ2-5; D not certain. The germline V and J ends were trimmed by 5 bases and 2 bases, with 12 bases remaining between them. The CDR3 extends over 14 amino acids. CDR1 is MNHEY and CDR2 is SVGEGT in the germline V gene. CDR3: CASSQVGRQETQYF. CDR3 DNA: TGTGCCAGCAGTCAGGTGGGCAGACAAGAGACCCAGTACTTC.

This chain joins TRBV9 and TRBJ2-2, with 11 bases aligning to TRBD2. Looked up from germline, CDR1 is SGDLS and CDR2 is YYNGEE. The CDR3 extends over 15 amino acids. V dropped 1 base and J dropped 6; count of bases not matched to a gene: 2. CDR3: CASSVLLAGAGELFF. The CDR3, as DNA: TGTGCCAGCAGCGTATTACTAGCGGGAGCCGGGGAGCTGTTTTTT.

J is TRBJ2-7 and V is TRBV7-2, with 11 bases that match TRBD2. V dropped 5 bases and J dropped 3; count of bases not matched to a gene: 6. The germline gives CDR1 SGHTA, CDR2 FQGNSA. The CDR3 totals 15 residues. In DNA, the CDR3 is TGTGCCAGCAGCGACTACGGGACTAGCGGCTACGAGCAGTACTTC. Protein product: CASSDYGTSGYEQYF.

This chain connects TRBV2 to TRBJ1-5; a weak D match, TRBD1 (5 bases). V was cut by 4 bases and J by 6 bases, with 13 bases left in between. CDR1 SNHLY and CDR2 FYNNEI come from the germline V gene. The CDR3 covers 14 residues. For the CDR3, the DNA is TGTGCCAGCAGTGTCATAGGGGCAGCTCAGCCCCAGCATTTT. It translates to CASSVIGAAQPQHF.

The chain joins TRBV7-2 to TRBJ2-7, with D perhaps matching TRBD2 (8 bases). The CDR3 length is 16 residues. The germline V and J ends were trimmed by 1 base and 5 bases, with 18 bases remaining between them. Germline CDR1 SGHTA, CDR2 FQGNSA. Here the CDR3 reads CASSLEGASGSNEQYF. The CDR3 nucleotides are TGTGCCAGCAGCTTAGAGGGGGCTAGCGGGTCCAACGAGCAGTACTTC.

This CDR3 reads CASSVGDRGIVYGYTF. CDR3 DNA sequence: TGTGCCAGCAGCGTAGGAGACAGGGGAATTGTCTATGGCTACACCTTC. V usage is TRBV9 and J usage is TRBJ1-2, with 8 nucleotides matching TRBD1. Trimming cost V 0 bases and J 4 bases; bases outside gene matches: 8. Germline CDR1 is SGDLS and CDR2 is YYNGEE. The CDR3 is 16 amino acids.

J is TRBJ2-2 and V is TRBV6-5, with D uncertain. The V gene's germline CDR1 is MNHEY and CDR2 SVGAGI. The CDR3 consists of 13 residues. Between the trimmed V and J ends, which lost 3 bases and 4 bases, there was a span of 6 bases. The CDR3 coding sequence is TGTGCCAGCAGTTATCCTAGCACCGGGGAGCTGTTTTTT. Translating gives CASSYPSTGELFF.

This chain uses TRBV18 with TRBJ2-3; TRBD2 matches 9 bases. CDR3 length equals 15 residues. J was trimmed by 4 bases and V by 2 bases; bases with no gene match: 4. Germline V gene sequence: CDR1 KGHSH, CDR2 LQKENI. The CDR3 DNA reads TGTGCCAGCTCACCAGGCGGGGGGGCCGCAGATACGCAGTATTTT. It specifies CASSPGGGAADTQYF.

This rearrangement joins TRBV7-9 to TRBJ2-3, with D possibly matching TRBD2 (5 bases). The CDR3 spans 15 residues. V was cut by 4 bases and J by 4 bases, with 15 bases left in between. In germline, CDR1 is SEHNR, CDR2 FQNEAQ (reference sequence). The CDR3 nucleotides are TGTGCCAGCAGCTCTGGACTGCGGGTGGCAGATACGCAGTATTTT. This translates into CASSSGLRVADTQYF.

This chain uses TRBV13 with TRBJ2-5, with D possibly TRBD2 on 6 matching bases. Germline lookup yields CDR1 PRHDT and CDR2 FYEKMQ (reference sequence). Trimming left V 5 bases short and J 4 bases short, with 17 bases between. The CDR3 contains 15 residues. CDR3: CASSPFRTMGETQYF. As DNA, the CDR3 is TGTGCCAGCAGCCCATTCCGGACTATGGGAGAGACCCAGTACTTC.

This sequence joins TRBV19 and TRBJ1-5, with 8 positions matching TRBD1. Germline V gene data show CDR1 as LNHDA and CDR2 as SQIVND (reference sequence). J was trimmed by 6 bases and V by 3 bases; bases with no gene match: 16. The CDR3 sequence is 18 residues long. CDR3 loop: CASSIEGSQGGWIQPQHF. CDR3 in DNA: TGTGCCAGTAGTATCGAGGGGTCACAGGGGGGTTGGATTCAGCCCCAGCATTTT.

This chain uses TRBV19 with TRBJ1-2; the match to TRBD1 covers 10 bases. This CDR3 comprises 15 residues. CDR1 is LNHDA, CDR2 SQIVND, per germline (reference sequence). J gave up 8 bases and V 10 bases, and 16 bases lay outside the gene matches. The CDR3 loop reads CATTGGTGEANGYTF. The CDR3 DNA reads TGTGCCACAACGGGGGGGACAGGGGAAGCCAACGGCTACACCTTC.

The rearrangement uses TRBV3-1 (or the pseudogene TRBV3-2) and TRBJ2-7; tentatively, D is TRBD2 (6 bases). This CDR3 spans 15 amino acids. With 0 bases removed from V and 0 bases from J, the gap between germline ends came to 9 bases. Per germline, CDR1 LGHDT and CDR2 YNNKEL (reference sequence). The CDR3 is CASSQEGGSSYEQYF. The DNA of the CDR3 is TGTGCCAGCAGCCAAGAGGGGGGATCCTCCTACGAGCAGTACTTC.

The chain links TRBV3-1 (or the pseudogene TRBV3-2) to TRBJ2-7; D is unresolved. Trimming left V 2 bases short and J 3 bases short, with 8 bases between. Looked up from germline, CDR1 is LGHDT and CDR2 is YNNKEL (reference sequence). This CDR3 comprises 13 residues. The chain's CDR3 is CASSQLRDYEQYF. The CDR3 DNA follows: TGTGCCAGCAGCCAACTAAGGGACTACGAGCAGTACTTC.

The J gene is TRBJ2-3, the V gene TRBV7-8, with a tentative D call TRBD2 (6 bases). This CDR3 is 16 amino acids long. CDR1 SGHVS and CDR2 FQNEAQ come from the germline V gene. V was pared by 0 bases and J by 4 bases, with 14 bases between. The CDR3 coding sequence is TGTGCCAGCAGCTTAGCCGGGGGTTCGGTTTCAGATACGCAGTATTTT. This gives the protein CASSLAGGSVSDTQYF.

J is TRBJ2-3 and V is TRBV6-2 or TRBV6-3, with 9 positions matching TRBD1. Losses at the gene ends were 5 bases for V and 6 bases for J; bases not matched to a gene: 6. Germline CDR1 is MNHEY and CDR2 is SVGEGT. This CDR3 contains 14 residues. CDR3 sequence (DNA): TGTGCCAGCAGTGACCGGACAGGGGTGGATACGCAGTATTTT. Its protein is CASSDRTGVDTQYF.

This clone has just a few counts. The chain recombines TRBV7-2 with TRBJ1-5, with D unresolved. Germline loops: CDR1 SGHTA, CDR2 FQGNSA. The CDR3 totals 14 residues. The V end lost 1 base, the J end lost 1 base, and 5 bases lay between the germline ends. In DNA, the CDR3 is TGTGCCAGCAGCTTAGGCCAGAGCAATCAGCCCCAGCATTTT. This sequence encodes CASSLGQSNQPQHF.

This clone has a handful of counts. The rearrangement joins TRBV5-1 to TRBJ2-1, with 9 positions matching TRBD2. V lost 0 bases to trimming and J lost 2 bases; unmatched junction nucleotides: 9. The CDR3 has 18 residues. The germline V gene encodes CDR1 SGHRS and CDR2 YFSETQ. CDR3 sequence reads: CASSLALAGGMAYNEQFF. The CDR3 DNA reads TGCGCCAGCAGCTTGGCCCTGGCGGGAGGGATGGCCTACAATGAGCAGTTCTTC.

J is TRBJ2-2 and V is TRBV19; perhaps D is TRBD1 or TRBD2 (7 bases each). V was trimmed by 7 bases and J by 5 bases, leaving 14 bases between them. Germline assignment: CDR1 LNHDA and CDR2 SQIVND (reference sequence). The CDR3 spans 14 residues. For the CDR3, the DNA is TGTGCCAGTAAGGCCCAGGGGGGGACCGGGGAGCTGTTTTTT. It translates to CASKAQGGTGELFF.

The chain joins TRBV5-4 to TRBJ1-6; no clear D. With 3 bases removed from V and 9 bases from J, the gap between germline ends came to 10 bases. Per the germline V gene, CDR1 is SGHNT and CDR2 is YYREEE (reference sequence). This CDR3 region has 13 residues. In nucleotides, the CDR3 is TGTGCCAGCAGCTCAGGTGTGGGTTCACCCCTCCACTTT. Translating it yields CASSSGVGSPLHF. The entire variable domain, with the rest obtained from reference TRBV5-4 and TRBJ1-6, is as follows: ETGVTQSPTHLIKTRGQQVTLRCSSQSGHNTVSWYQQALGQGPQFIFQYYREEENGRGNFPPRFSGLQFPNYSSELNVNALELDDSALYLCASSSGVGSPLHFGNGTRLTVT.

The CDR3 DNA reads as TGTGCCAGCAGCCGACGCCGGGGGCGAGGAGTTGAAAAACTGTTTTTT. Protein sequence: CASSRRRGRGVEKLFF. The V gene is TRBV5-6, the J gene TRBJ1-4; tentative D call: TRBD1 (6 bases). The CDR3 runs to 16 residues. V was clipped by 4 bases and J by 7 bases, with 20 bases between them. CDR1 and CDR2 (germline): SGHDT, YYEEEE.

This chain joins TRBV28 and TRBJ2-3; D is perhaps TRBD1 (6 bases). The CDR3 has 16 residues. Germline CDR1 is MDHEN and CDR2 is SYDVKM. V was clipped by 4 bases and J by 3 bases, with 17 bases between them. This CDR3 reads CASSSHQRTVTDTQYF. DNA of the CDR3: TGTGCCAGCAGTTCCCACCAGCGGACAGTTACAGATACGCAGTATTTT. Combining the CDR3 with reference TRBV28 and TRBJ2-3 gives the whole variable domain DVKVTQSSRYLVKRTGEKVFLECVQDMDHENMFWYRQDPGLGLRLIYFSYDVKMKEKGDIPEGYSVSREKKERFSLILESASTNQTSMYLCASSSHQRTVTDTQYFGPGTRLTVL.

CDR3 nucleotides: TGTGCCATCAGTGAGGAGGCTAGCGGGAGAAGGGGCACAGATACGCAGTATTTT. Its translation: CAISEEASGRRGTDTQYF. The V gene is TRBV10-3, the J gene TRBJ2-3, with 10 nucleotides matching TRBD2. CDR1 and CDR2 from the germline V gene are ENHRY and SYGVKD. This CDR3 spans 18 amino acids. J was trimmed by 1 base and V by 2 bases; bases with no gene match: 9.

The J gene is TRBJ2-1, the V gene TRBV3-1 (or the pseudogene TRBV3-2); 7 bases align to TRBD2. Germline assignment: CDR1 LGHDT and CDR2 YNNKEL (reference sequence). CDR3 size: 15 residues. Germline trimming cut 7 bases from V and 5 bases from J; bases unmatched to any gene: 11. CDR3 sequence (DNA): TGTGCCAGCACCCGGGGGGTATCCGAACACAATGAGCAGTTCTTC. Amino acids: CASTRGVSEHNEQFF.